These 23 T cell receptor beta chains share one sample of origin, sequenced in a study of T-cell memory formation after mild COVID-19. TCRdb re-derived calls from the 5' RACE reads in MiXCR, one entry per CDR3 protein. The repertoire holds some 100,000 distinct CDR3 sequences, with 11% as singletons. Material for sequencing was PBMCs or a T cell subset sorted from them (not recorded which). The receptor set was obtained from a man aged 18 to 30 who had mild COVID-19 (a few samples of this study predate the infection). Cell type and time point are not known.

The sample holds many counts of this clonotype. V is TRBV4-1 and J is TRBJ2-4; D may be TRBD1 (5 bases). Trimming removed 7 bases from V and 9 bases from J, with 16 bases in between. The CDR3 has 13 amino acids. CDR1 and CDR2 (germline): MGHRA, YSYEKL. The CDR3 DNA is TGCGCCAGCAACGTCGTAGGGGAATCCATTCAGTACTTC. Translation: CASNVVGESIQYF.

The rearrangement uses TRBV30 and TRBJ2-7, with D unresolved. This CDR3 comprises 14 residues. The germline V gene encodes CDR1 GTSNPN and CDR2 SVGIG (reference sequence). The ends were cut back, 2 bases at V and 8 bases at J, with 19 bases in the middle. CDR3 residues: CAWSSGRNPYKQYF. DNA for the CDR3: TGTGCCTGGAGTTCGGGCAGGAACCCTTACAAGCAGTACTTC.

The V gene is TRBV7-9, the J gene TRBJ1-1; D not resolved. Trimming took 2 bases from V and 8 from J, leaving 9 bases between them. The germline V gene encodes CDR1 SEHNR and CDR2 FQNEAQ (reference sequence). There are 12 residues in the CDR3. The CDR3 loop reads CASSLITVEAFF. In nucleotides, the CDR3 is TGTGCCAGCAGCTTAATAACTGTAGAAGCTTTCTTT.

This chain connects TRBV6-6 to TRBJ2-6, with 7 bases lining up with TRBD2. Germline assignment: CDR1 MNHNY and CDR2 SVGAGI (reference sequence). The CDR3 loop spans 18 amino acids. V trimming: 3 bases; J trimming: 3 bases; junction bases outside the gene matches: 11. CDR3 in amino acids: CASSYPPRGVGGANVLTF. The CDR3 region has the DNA TGTGCCAGCAGTTATCCCCCCCGGGGGGTCGGTGGGGCCAACGTCCTGACTTTC.

The CDR3 protein is CASSREQGPYEQYV. CDR3 DNA sequence: TGCGCCAGCAGCCGGGAGCAAGGACCCTACGAGCAGTACGTC. The rearrangement links TRBV4-1 to TRBJ2-7; maybe TRBD2 (5 bases). The germline V gene has CDR1 MGHRA and CDR2 YSYEKL. The V gene lost 4 bases and the J gene lost 2 bases, with 12 bases spanning the gap. The CDR3 is made up of 14 amino acids.

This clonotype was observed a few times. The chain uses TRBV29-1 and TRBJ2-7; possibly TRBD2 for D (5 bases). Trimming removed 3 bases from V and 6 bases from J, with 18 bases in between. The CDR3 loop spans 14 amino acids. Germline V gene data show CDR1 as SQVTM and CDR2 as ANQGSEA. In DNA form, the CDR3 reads TGCAGCGTTGACTCGTCGGATGATCGGGGCGAGCAGTACTTC. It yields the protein CSVDSSDDRGEQYF.

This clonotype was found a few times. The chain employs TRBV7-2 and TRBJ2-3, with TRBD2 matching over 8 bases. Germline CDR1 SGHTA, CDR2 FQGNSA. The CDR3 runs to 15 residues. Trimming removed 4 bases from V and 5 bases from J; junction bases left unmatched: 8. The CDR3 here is CASSWGRGAGDTQYF. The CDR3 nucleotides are TGTGCCAGCAGCTGGGGGCGGGGGGCCGGAGATACGCAGTATTTT.

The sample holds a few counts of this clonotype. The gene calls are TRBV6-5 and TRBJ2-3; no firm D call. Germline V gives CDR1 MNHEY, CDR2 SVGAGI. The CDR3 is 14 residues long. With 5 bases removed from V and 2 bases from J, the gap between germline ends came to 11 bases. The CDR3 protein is CASSPAYITDTQYF. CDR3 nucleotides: TGTGCCAGCAGTCCGGCCTATATCACAGATACGCAGTATTTT.

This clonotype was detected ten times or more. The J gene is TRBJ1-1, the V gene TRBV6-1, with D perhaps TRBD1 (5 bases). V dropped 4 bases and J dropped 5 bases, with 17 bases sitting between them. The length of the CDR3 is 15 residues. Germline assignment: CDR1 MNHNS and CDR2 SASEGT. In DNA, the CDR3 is TGTGCCAGCAGTGGGGCAGGGTTAGGATGGACTGAAGCTTTCTTT. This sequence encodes CASSGAGLGWTEAFF.

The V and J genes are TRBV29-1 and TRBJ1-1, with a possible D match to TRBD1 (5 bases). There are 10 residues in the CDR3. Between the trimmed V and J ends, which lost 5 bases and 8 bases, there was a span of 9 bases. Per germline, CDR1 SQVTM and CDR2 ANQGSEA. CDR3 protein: CSVQGHEAFF. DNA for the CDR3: TGCAGCGTTCAGGGTCACGAAGCTTTCTTT. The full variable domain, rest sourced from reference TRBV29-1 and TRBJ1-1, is SAVISQKPSRDICQRGTSLTIQCQVDSQVTMMFWYRQQPGQSLTLIATANQGSEATYESGFVIDKFPISRPNLTFSTLTVSNMSPEDSSIYLCSVQGHEAFFGQGTRLTVV.

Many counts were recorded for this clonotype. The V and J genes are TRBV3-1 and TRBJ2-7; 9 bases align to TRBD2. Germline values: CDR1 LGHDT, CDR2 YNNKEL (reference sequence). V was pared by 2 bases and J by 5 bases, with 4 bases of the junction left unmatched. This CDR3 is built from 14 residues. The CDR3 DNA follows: TGTGCCAGCAGCCAAATTCTAGCGGGGAACGAGCAGTACTTC. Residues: CASSQILAGNEQYF.

CDR3 loop: CAWGSGVGTDTQYF. The CDR3 coding sequence is TGTGCCTGGGGTAGCGGGGTTGGTACAGATACGCAGTATTTT. The chain combines TRBV30 with TRBJ2-3; 8 bases are shared with TRBD2. There are 14 residues in the CDR3. Looked up from germline, CDR1 is GTSNPN and CDR2 is SVGIG (reference sequence). The V gene end was trimmed by 5 bases and the J gene end by 3 bases; junction bases not matched to a gene: 7.

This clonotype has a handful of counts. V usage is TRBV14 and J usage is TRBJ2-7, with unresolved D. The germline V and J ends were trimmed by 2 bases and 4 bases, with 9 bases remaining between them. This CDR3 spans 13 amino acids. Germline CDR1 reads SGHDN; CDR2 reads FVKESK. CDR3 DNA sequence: TGTGCCAGCAGCCAACCCAGAGATTACGAGCAGTACGTC. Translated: CASSQPRDYEQYV.

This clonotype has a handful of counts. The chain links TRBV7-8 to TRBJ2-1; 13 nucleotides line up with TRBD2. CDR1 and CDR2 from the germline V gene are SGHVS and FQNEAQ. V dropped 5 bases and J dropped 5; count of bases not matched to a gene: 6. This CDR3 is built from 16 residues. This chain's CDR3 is CASSPTSGGSHNEQFF. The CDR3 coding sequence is TGTGCCAGCAGCCCGACTAGCGGGGGGTCCCACAATGAGCAGTTCTTC.

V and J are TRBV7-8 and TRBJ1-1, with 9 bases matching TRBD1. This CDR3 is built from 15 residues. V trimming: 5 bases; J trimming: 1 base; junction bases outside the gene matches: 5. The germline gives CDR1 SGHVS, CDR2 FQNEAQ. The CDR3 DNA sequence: TGTGCCAGCAGCGAGCCGGGACAGGGGAACACTGAAGCTTTCTTT. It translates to CASSEPGQGNTEAFF.

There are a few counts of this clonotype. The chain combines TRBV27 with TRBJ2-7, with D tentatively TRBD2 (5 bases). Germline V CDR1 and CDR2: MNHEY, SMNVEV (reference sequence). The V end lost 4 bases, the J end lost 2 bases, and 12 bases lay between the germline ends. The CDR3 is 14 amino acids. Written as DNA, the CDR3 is TGTGCCAGCAGTTCGGGGATTCGGACCTACGAGCAGTACTTC. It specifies CASSSGIRTYEQYF.

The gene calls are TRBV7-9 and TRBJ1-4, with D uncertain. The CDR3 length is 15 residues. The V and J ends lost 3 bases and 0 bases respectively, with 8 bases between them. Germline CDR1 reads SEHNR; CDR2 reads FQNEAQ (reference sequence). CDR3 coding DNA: TGTGCCAGCAGCTTGGGATTCTCAACTAATGAAAAACTGTTTTTT. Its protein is CASSLGFSTNEKLFF.

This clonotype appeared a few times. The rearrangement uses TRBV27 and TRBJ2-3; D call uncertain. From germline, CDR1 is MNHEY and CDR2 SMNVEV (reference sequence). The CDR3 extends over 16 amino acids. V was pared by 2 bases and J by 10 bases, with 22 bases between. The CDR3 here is CASSLVGRNPLPPQYF. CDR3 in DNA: TGTGCCAGCAGTTTAGTCGGCAGGAACCCTCTTCCCCCGCAGTATTTT.

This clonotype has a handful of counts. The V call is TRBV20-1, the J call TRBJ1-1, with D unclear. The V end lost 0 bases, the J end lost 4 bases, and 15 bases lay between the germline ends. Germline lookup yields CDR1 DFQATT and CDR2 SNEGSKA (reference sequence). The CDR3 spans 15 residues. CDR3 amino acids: CSARDPGRLPTEAFF. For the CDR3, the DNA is TGCAGTGCTAGAGACCCTGGGAGATTACCCACTGAAGCTTTCTTT.

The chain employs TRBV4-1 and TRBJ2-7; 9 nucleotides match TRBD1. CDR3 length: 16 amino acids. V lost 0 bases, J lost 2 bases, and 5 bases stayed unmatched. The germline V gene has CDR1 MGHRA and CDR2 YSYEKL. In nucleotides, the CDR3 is TGCGCCAGCAGCCAAGATGGGGGGACAGGGACCTACGAGCAGTACGTC. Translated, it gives CASSQDGGTGTYEQYV.

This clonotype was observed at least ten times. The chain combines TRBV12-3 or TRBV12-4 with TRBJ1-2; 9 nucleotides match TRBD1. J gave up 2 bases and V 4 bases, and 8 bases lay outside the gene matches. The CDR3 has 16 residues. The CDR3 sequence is CASSSPDRGRNYGYTF. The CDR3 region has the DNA TGTGCCAGCAGTTCCCCAGACAGGGGGAGGAACTATGGCTACACCTTC.

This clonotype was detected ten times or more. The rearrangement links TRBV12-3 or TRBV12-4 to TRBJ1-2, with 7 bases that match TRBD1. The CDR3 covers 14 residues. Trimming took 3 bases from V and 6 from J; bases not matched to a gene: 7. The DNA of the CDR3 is TGTGCCAGCAGTTTGGGACAGAGTATGGATGGCTACACCTTC. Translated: CASSLGQSMDGYTF.

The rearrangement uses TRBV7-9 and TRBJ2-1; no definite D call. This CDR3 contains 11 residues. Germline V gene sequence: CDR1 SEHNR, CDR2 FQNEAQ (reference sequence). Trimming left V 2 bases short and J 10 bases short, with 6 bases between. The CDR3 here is CASSLPAEQFF. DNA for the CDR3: TGTGCCAGCAGCTTACCAGCGGAGCAGTTCTTC. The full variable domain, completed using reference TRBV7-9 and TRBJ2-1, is DTGVSQNPRHKITKRGQNVTFRCDPISEHNRLYWYRQTLGQGPEFLTYFQNEAQLEKSRLLSDRFSAERPKGSFSTLEIQRTEQGDSAMYLCASSLPAEQFFGPGTRLTVL.